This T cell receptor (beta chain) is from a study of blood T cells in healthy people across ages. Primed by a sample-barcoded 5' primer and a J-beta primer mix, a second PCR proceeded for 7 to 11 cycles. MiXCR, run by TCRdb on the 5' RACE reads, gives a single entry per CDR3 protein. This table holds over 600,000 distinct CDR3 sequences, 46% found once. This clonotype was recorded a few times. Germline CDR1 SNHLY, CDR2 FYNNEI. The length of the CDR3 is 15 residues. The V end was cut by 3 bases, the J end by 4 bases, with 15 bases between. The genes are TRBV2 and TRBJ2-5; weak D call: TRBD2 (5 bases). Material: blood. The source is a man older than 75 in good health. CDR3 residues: CASSDFGRGSETQYF. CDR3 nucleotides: TGTGCCAGCAGTGATTTTGGGCGCGGGTCAGAGACCCAGTACTTC.